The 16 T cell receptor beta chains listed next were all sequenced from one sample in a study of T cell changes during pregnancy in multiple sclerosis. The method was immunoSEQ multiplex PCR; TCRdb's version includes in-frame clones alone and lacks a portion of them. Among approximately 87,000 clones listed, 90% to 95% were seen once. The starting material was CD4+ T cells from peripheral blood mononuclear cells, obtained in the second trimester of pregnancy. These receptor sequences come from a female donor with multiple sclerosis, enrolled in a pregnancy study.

CDR3 loop: CASRPASGGANEQFF. The CDR3 DNA is TGTGCCAGCAGGCCAGCTAGCGGGGGGGCCAATGAGCAGTTCTTC. This rearrangement joins TRBV7-2 to TRBJ2-1, with 12 positions matching TRBD2. CDR3 length: 15 residues. Looked up from germline, CDR1 is SGHTA and CDR2 is FQGNSA. J lost 6 bases, V lost 6 bases, and 6 bases had no gene match.

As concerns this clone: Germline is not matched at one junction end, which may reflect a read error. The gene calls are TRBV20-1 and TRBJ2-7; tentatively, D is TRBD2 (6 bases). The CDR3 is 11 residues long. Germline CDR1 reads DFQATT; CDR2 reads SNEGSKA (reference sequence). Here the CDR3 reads CSVNDSGSIDF. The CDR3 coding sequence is TGCAGTGTCAATGACTCCGGGAGTATAGACTTC.

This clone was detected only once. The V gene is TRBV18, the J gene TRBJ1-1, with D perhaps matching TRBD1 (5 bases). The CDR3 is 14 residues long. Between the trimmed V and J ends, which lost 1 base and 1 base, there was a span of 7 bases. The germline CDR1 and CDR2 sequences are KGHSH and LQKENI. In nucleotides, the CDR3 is TGTGCCAGCTCACCACGGGGGGAGAACACTGAAGCTTTCTTT. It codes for CASSPRGENTEAFF.

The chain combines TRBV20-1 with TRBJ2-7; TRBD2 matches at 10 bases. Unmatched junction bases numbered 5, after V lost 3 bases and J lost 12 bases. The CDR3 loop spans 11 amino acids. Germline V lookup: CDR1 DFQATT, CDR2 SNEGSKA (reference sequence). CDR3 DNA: TGCAGTGCTAGGGACTCTAGCGGGAGGTACTTC. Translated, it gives CSARDSSGRYF.

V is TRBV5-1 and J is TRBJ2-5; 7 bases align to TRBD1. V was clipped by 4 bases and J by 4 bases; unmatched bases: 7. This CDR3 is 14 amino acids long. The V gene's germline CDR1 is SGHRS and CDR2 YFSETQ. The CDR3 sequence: CASSPRAGGETQYF. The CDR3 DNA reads TGCGCCAGCAGCCCGCGGGCAGGGGGAGAGACCCAGTACTTC.

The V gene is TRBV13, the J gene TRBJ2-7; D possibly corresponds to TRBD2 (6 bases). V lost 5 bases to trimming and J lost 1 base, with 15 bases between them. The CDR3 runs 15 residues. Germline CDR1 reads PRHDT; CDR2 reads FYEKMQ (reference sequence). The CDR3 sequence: CASSPAGGASYEQYF. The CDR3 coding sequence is TGTGCCAGCAGCCCAGCAGGCGGGGCGTCCTACGAGCAGTACTTC.

The CDR3 loop reads CAISGGNRHADTQYF. CDR3 DNA: TGTGCCATCAGCGGGGGGAACCGACACGCAGATACGCAGTATTTT. V and J are TRBV10-3 and TRBJ2-3; 7 nucleotides line up with TRBD2. The CDR3 contains 15 residues. With V trimmed by 6 bases and J by 4 bases, 10 bases remained unmatched. The germline V gene has CDR1 ENHRY and CDR2 SYGVKD.

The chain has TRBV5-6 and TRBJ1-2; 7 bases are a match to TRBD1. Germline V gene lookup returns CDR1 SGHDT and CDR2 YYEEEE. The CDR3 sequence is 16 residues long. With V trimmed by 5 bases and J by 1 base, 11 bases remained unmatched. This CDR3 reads CASSKTGSALNYGYTF. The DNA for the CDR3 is TGTGCCAGCAGTAAGACAGGGAGTGCTCTTAACTATGGCTACACCTTC.

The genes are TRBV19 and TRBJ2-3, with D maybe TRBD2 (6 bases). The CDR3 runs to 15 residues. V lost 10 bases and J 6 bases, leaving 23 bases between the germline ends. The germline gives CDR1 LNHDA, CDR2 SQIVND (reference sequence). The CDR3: CATTDPGGSRDTQYF. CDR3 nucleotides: TGTGCCACCACAGACCCCGGGGGTAGCCGGGATACGCAGTATTTT. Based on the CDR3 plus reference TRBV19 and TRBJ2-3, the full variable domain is DGGITQSPKYLFRKEGQNVTLSCEQNLNHDAMYWYRQDPGQGLRLIYYSQIVNDFQKGDIAEGYSVSREKKESFPLTVTSAQKNPTAFYLCATTDPGGSRDTQYFGPGTRLTVL.

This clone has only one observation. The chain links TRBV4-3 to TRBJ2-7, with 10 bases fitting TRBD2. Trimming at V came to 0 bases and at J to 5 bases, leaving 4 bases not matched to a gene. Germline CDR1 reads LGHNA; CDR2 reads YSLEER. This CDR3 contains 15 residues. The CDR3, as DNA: TGCGCCAGCAGCCAAGATCATACTAGCGGGGACGAGCAGTACTTC. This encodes CASSQDHTSGDEQYF.

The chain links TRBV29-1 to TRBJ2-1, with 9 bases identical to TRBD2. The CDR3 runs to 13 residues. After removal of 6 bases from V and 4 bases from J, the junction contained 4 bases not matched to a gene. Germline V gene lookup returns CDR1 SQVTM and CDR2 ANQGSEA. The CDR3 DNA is TGCAGCGTGACTAGCGGAAAGTACAATGAGCAGTTCTTC. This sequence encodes CSVTSGKYNEQFF.

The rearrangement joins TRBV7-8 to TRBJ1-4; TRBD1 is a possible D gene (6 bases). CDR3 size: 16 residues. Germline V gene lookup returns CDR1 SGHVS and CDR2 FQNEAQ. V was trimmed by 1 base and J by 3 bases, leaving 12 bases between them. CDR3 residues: CASSLVVQGANEKLFF. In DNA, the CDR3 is TGTGCCAGCAGCTTAGTGGTACAGGGAGCTAATGAAAAACTGTTTTTT.

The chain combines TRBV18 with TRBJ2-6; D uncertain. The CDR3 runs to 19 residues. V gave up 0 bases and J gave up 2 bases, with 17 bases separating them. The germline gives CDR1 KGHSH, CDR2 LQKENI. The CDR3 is CASSPPLGRQVAGANVLTF. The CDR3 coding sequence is TGTGCCAGCTCACCACCGCTCGGTCGGCAGGTCGCTGGGGCCAACGTCCTGACTTTC. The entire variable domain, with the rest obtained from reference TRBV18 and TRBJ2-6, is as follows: NAGVMQNPRHLVRRRGQEARLRCSPMKGHSHVYWYRQLPEEGLKFMVYLQKENIIDESGMPKERFSAEFPKEGPSILRIQQVVRGDSAAYFCASSPPLGRQVAGANVLTFGAGSRLTVL.

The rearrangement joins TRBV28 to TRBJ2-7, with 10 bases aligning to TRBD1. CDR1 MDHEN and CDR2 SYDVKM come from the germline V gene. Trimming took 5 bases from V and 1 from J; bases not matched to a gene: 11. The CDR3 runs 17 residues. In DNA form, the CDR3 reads TGTGCCAGCAGTCCGCCTACCGGGACAGGGGCGTCCTACGAGCAGTACTTC. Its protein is CASSPPTGTGASYEQYF.

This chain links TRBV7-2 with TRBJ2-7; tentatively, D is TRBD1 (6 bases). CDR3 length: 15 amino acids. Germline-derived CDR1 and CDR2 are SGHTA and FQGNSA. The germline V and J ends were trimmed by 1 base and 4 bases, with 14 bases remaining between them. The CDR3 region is CASSLEGRGAYEQYF. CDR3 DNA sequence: TGTGCCAGCAGCTTAGAAGGCAGGGGTGCGTACGAGCAGTACTTC.

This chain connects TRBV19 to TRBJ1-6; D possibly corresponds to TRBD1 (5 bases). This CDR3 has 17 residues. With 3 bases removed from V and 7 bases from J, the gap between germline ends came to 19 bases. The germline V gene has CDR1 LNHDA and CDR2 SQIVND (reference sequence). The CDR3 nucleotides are TGTGCCAGTAGTATGGCGAGGCGGGGGTCTCGAAATTCACCCCTCCACTTT. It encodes CASSMARRGSRNSPLHF.